This TCR beta chain was identified in a study of cytomegalovirus exposure and HLA in healthy donors (dated by TCRdb to the late 2010s). Describing the broader study: In an earlier analysis of approximately 500 of the donors, around 290 Gb of sequence data and some 100 million unique TCR beta sequences from 150 million to 200 million T cells were reported. Approximately 300 gigabases of sequencing data and around 80 million unique TCR sequences made up an early release that covered about 640 HLA-typed donors. Of the approximately 400 genotyped donors, 81% fell in the genetic ancestry cluster associated with self-reported Caucasian donors. The study was designed to test whether signatures of past pathogen exposure could be identified by cataloging public T cell receptors. The study used immunosequencing to profile the T cell repertoires of under 700 subjects and linked those repertoires to cytomegalovirus serostatus. Along with the roughly 670-subject first cohort, a separate validation cohort of 120 different subjects was used. To predict cytomegalovirus infection status, the study brought together high-throughput TCR immunosequencing, statistical association of individual TCRs with disease status, and machine learning. To study patterns of TCR occurrence, a later analysis re-analyzed previously published TCR beta repertoires from around 660 donors and added high-resolution HLA genotyping. In the later analysis, no new phenotypic data were used to find candidate immune exposures; instead, reliance was placed on TCR beta sequences and their occurrence across donors. An earlier analysis of 587 of the donors used high-throughput TCR beta sequencing to judge whether each TCR beta V gene segment behaved as functional or pseudogenic. Donor age, sex, ethnicity and CMV serostatus were collected together with the repertoire data. Genome-wide SNP genotypes for about 65% of the roughly 670 donors were used in a later genetic analysis, which treated that subset as a discovery cohort. Every repertoire in the discovery cohort had been generated on one and the same sequencing platform. Both class I and class II loci were covered by HLA typing, at four-digit resolution. Typing coverage varied by locus: roughly 629-640 donors for A, B, C, DRB1 and DQB1; under 550 for DQA1; 600 to 610 for DPA1; approximately 470 for DPB1. Four or five DR-DQ haplotypes were handled as single units for association and clustering because linkage in the cohort was strong. On average, 235,054 unique TCR beta nucleotide sequences were sequenced per donor among fewer than 500 genotyped donors of the cohort, with roughly 18% of those sequences being non-productive.

The investigation overall reported the following: In an earlier analysis of roughly 560 of the donors, most TCR beta V segments were observed in productive rearrangements about 87% or about 30% of the time, broadly matching IMGT annotations. A total of about 180 TCR beta chains were listed by the study as associated with cytomegalovirus. According to the authors, the approach could potentially be generalized to other disease states and immunological phenotypes. Roughly uniform sequencing depth across donors was assumed in presence/absence analyses, although this assumption may not hold. Most CMV-associated TCR beta chains appeared to be HLA-restricted in a later analysis, and the HLA associations seemed to be driven largely by CMV exposure. In a later analysis, HLA-associated TCR beta chains showed more clonal expansion and lower generation probabilities than non-associated chains that were equally common. A cluster of highly shared sequence variants was judged likely to be a technical artifact of the sequencing pipeline. When HLA alleles, especially DR and DQ, strongly co-occurred, attributing TCR associations to individual alleles was difficult. In a later genetic analysis, fewer N-insertions in productive TCRs were reported among donors in an Asian-associated ancestry cluster than the roughly 700-donor mean. A further reported finding was that TCR beta sequences accurately predicted the HLA-A and HLA-B alleles for most subjects in the first cohort. A later analysis associated 15,000 or so TCR beta sequences with specific HLA alleles at a false discovery rate of 0.05. For the cohort, immune exposure information was limited to CMV serostatus. In a later analysis, the rate of TCR association differed among HLA loci, with DRB1 alleles having the most associated TCRs and HLA-C alleles having the fewest. In vitro tests confirmed that a few of the cytomegalovirus-associated TCR beta chains recognize cytomegalovirus antigens. Most TCR sequences were observed very rarely across donors, whereas some public TCRs were present in many individuals. Because counts were too low, more than 15 rarely observed V segments, including chromosome 9 orphons, were excluded from the earlier analysis of about 500 of the donors. Correlated functional status among segregating V segments might be attributable to linkage disequilibrium, but an unknown experimental factor could not be ruled out. The classifier was reported to diagnose cytomegalovirus status with high specificity and sensitivity in both the original and validation cohorts. Only TCR beta chains were sequenced in this cohort, and the absence of alpha or paired-chain data limited detectable features. A later genetic analysis associated a missense DCLRE1C variant with V-gene and J-gene trimming of TCR beta chains, and an independent cohort replicated the association. Because some donors lacked HLA typing at each locus, the association tests relied only on the typed subset. In a later analysis, several top co-occurrence clusters were reported to appear linked to parvovirus B19, influenza, CMV and Epstein-Barr virus. Because the 87-base-pair reads could not distinguish some IMGT-functional V segments, including TRBV6-2 and TRBV6-3, those segments were excluded.

V loses 1 base of germline sequence and J loses 8 bases, and the interval between the two ends is 17 bases. Sequences MDHEN (CDR1) and SYDVKM (CDR2) are obtained from the germline V gene. There are 15 amino acids in the CDR3, from cysteine to phenylalanine inclusive. Only the CDR3 region is kept as DNA, spanning 45 bases read in frame from base 1. This clone was recorded once. Its cognate antigen has yet to be identified. No qualities accompany the bases; no much larger clone lies one base away. The cohort consisted of 650 to 700 healthy bone marrow donors. At the time of sampling, every cohort member was nominally healthy, though immune exposures that went unrecorded were likely present. The donor was CMV seropositive and belonged to the group of 250 to 300 seropositive cohort members. A peripheral blood sample was collected from each donor, and TCR beta sequencing was performed on peripheral blood mononuclear cells. The Qiagen DNeasy Blood Extraction Kit was used to extract genomic DNA from the blood cell samples.

The library was made by the immunoSEQ multiplex PCR assay. A mixture of 60 forward primers for TCR Vbeta segments and 13 reverse primers for TCR Jbeta segments was used in the multiplex PCR. The CDR3 region of rearranged TCR beta genes was amplified from genomic DNA with a multiplex PCR assay. The amplified TCR beta libraries were sequenced on the Illumina HiSeq System as 87-base-pair reads. On the authors' methods: A later analysis counted some 80 million unique TCR beta chains across the 650 to 800 repertoires, and 9 million to 14 million of these chains were shared by at least two donors. A nearest-neighbor algorithm error-corrected the raw reads and collapsed the reads into unique sequences, merging closely related sequences to remove PCR and sequencing errors. To assign V, D and J gene segments, CDR3 sequences were aligned to IMGT reference sequences. For a sequence to be retained, at least a six-nucleotide match to both a V gene segment and a J gene segment was required. Rearrangements were classified as productive when the CDR3 lacked stop codons and remained in frame with V and J, and all other rearrangements were classified as non-productive. Following IMGT convention, CDR3 was defined as the stretch from the second conserved V-encoded cysteine to the conserved J-encoded phenylalanine. In an earlier analysis of around 640 of the donors, sequences lacking an unambiguous match to a single V gene segment were excluded. In an earlier analysis of around 590 of the donors, a V segment was called functional when productive rearrangements were above 56.7%, and segregating when the standard deviation between donors exceeded 5%. To diagnose cytomegalovirus status from the catalog of TCR beta chain sequences, a statistical classification framework was built. In a later analysis, V and J genes were assigned by comparing TCR nucleotide sequences against IMGT/GENE-DB human TR gene sequences. Using the TCRdist pipeline, a later analysis assigned CDR3 sequences along with most-parsimonious VDJ recombination scenarios. In a later analysis, each TCR beta chain was defined by its CDR3 amino acid sequence together with its V-gene family, and reads lacking a unique V-gene family were excluded. In a later analysis, 450 to 600 highly shared, low-generation-probability nucleotide sequences were removed to address suspected cross-contamination and a sequencing artifact. In a later analysis, a clonal expansion index for each public chain was calculated from normalized within-repertoire ranks of inferred template counts. A later analysis computed generation probabilities with a VDJ recombination model fitted to out-of-frame rearrangements, and checked the results against IGoR. In a later analysis, hypergeometric tests were used to score TCR-TCR, TCR-HLA and TCR-CMV co-occurrence, with a repertoire-size bias correction applied to TCR pairs. A later analysis estimated false discovery rates by permuting HLA or CMV assignments 20 times. In a later analysis, co-occurring TCRs were grouped using DBSCAN, and TCRdist sequence similarity was added for clustering within HLA-allele-positive subsets. For co-occurrence clustering, repertoires with fewer than 30,000 or more than 120,000 public chains were excluded, along with several repertoires with anomalous nucleotide sharing. TCRdb retrieved this table from immuneACCESS and kept in-frame rearrangements only. Not all clones are present; in checked studies, unresolved V genes account for under half, and no reason is known for the remainder. V and J calls and clone size are those listed in that table; D and trimming were worked out from the DNA. The sample profile shows 75,000 to 90,000 clones; over 60% of them were found once. Together, the top ten hold over 8.5% of the sample.

The sequenced sample was PBMCs. Recombination linked TRBV28 to TRBJ1-2; tentative D gene TRBD1, with 5 bases matching. This receptor was obtained from a woman aged 40 to 50 in good health and CMV-seropositive. The sequenced DNA: TGTGCCAGCAGTTTATCAGGGCAGGGCAGTTTAGGCTACACCTTC. Its translation reads: CASSLSGQGSLGYTF.